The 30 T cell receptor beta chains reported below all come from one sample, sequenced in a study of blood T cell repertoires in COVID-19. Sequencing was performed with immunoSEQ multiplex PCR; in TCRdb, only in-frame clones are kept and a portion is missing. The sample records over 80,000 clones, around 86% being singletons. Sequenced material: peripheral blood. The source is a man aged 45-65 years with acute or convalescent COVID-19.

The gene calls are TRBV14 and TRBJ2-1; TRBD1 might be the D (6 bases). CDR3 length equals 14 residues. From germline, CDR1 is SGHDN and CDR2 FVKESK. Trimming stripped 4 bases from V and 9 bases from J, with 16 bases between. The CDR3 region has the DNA TGTGCCAGCAGCCCCAGGGGCAAGTCCTCTGAGCAGTTCTTC. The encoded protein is CASSPRGKSSEQFF.

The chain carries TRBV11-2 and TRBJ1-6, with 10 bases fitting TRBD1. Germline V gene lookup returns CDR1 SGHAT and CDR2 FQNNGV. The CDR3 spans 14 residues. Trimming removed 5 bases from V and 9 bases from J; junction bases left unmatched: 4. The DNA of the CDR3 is TGTGCCAGCAGCCTGGGACAGGGGAGTTCACCCCTCCACTTT. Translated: CASSLGQGSSPLHF. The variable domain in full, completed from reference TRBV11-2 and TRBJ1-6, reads EAGVAQSPRYKIIEKRQSVAFWCNPISGHATLYWYQQILGQGPKLLIQFQNNGVVDDSQLPKDRFSAERLKGVDSTLKIQPAKLEDSAVYLCASSLGQGSSPLHFGNGTRLTVT.

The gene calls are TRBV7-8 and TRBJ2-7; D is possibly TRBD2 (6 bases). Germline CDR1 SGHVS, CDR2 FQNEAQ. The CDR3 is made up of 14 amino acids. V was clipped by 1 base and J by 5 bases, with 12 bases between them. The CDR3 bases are TGTGCCAGCAGCTTAGAGGGCGGCGGGGACGAGCAGTACTTC. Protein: CASSLEGGGDEQYF.

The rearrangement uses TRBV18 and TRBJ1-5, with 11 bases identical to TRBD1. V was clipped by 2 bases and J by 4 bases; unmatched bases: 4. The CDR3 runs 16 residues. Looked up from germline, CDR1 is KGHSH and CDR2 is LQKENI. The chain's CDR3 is CASSPGTGGRNQPQHF. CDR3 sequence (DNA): TGTGCCAGCTCACCAGGGACAGGGGGTAGGAATCAGCCCCAGCATTTT.

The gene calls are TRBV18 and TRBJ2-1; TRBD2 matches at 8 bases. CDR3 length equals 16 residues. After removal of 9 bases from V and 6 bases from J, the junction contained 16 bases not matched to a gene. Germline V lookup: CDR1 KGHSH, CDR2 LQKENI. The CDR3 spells CASSISSGGASNEQFF. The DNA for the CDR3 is TGTGCCAGTAGTATATCGTCCGGGGGGGCGAGCAATGAGCAGTTCTTC.

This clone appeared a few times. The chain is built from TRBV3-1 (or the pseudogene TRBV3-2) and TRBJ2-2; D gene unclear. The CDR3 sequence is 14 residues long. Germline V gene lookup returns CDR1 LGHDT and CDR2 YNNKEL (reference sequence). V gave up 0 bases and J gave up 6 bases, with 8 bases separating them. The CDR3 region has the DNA TGTGCCAGCAGCCAAGATTTATATGCCGGGGAGCTGTTTTTT. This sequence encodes CASSQDLYAGELFF.

The CDR3: CASSMEEGKPQHF. CDR3 DNA sequence: TGTGCCAGTAGTATGGAGGAGGGTAAGCCCCAGCATTTT. The chain employs TRBV19 and TRBJ1-5; the D is unclear. Germline lookup yields CDR1 LNHDA and CDR2 SQIVND (reference sequence). This CDR3 is built from 13 residues. Trimming left V 3 bases short and J 8 bases short, with 11 bases between.

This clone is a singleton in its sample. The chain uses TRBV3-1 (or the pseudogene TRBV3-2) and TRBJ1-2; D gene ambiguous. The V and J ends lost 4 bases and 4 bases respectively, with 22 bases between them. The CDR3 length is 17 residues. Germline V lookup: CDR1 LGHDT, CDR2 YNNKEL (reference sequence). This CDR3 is CASSRTRGTQTGYGYTF. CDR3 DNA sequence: TGTGCCAGCAGCCGCACCCGGGGAACACAAACCGGCTATGGCTACACCTTC.

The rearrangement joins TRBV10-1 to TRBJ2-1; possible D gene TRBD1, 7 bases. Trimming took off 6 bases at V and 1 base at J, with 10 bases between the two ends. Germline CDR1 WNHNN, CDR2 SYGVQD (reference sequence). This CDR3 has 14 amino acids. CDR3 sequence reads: CASSSGGSYNEQFF. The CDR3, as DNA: TGCGCCAGCAGCTCAGGGGGGTCCTACAATGAGCAGTTCTTC.

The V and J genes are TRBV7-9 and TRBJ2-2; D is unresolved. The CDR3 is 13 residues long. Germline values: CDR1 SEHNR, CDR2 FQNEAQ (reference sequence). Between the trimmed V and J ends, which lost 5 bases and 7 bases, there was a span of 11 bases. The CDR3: CASSRIELGELFF. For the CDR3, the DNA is TGTGCCAGCAGCCGTATTGAGCTCGGGGAGCTGTTTTTT.

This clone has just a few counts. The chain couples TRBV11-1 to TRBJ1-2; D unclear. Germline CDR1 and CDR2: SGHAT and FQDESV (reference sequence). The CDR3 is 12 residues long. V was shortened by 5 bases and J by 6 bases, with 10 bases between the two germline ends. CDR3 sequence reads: CASSPTGDGYTF. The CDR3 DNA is TGTGCCAGCAGCCCGACCGGGGATGGCTACACCTTC.

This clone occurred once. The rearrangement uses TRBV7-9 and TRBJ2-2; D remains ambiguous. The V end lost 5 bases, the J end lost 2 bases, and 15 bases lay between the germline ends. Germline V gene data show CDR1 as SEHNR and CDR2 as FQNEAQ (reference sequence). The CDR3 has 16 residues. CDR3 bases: TGTGCCAGCAGCCTATATTCCGGCGGTAACACCGGGGAGCTGTTTTTT. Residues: CASSLYSGGNTGELFF.

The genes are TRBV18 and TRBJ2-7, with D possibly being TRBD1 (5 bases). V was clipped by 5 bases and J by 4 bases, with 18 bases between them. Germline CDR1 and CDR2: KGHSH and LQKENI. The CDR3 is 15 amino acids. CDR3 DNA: TGTGCCAGCTCATCGCAAGGGGAAGGATGGTACGAGCAGTACTTC. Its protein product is CASSSQGEGWYEQYF.

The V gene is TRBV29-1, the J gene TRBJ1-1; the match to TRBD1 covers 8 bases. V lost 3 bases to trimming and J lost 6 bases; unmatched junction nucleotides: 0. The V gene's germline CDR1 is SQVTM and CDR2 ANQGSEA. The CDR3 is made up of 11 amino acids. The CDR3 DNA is TGCAGCGTTGAGGACAGGGCTGAAGCTTTCTTT. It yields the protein CSVEDRAEAFF.

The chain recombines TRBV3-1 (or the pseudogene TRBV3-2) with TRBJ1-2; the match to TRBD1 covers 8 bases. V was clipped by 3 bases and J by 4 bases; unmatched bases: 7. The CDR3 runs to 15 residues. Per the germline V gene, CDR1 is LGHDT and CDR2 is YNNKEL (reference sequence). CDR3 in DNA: TGTGCCAGCAGCCAGGGGTCAGGGGGCAGCTATGGCTACACCTTC. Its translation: CASSQGSGGSYGYTF.

CDR3 DNA sequence: TGCGCAGCCCGTCCGGGACAGAACTACGAGCAGTACTTC. Amino acid sequence: CAARPGQNYEQYF. V and J are TRBV10-2 and TRBJ2-7; TRBD1 agrees at 7 bases. Germline CDR1 and CDR2: WSHSY and SAAADI. There are 13 residues in the CDR3.

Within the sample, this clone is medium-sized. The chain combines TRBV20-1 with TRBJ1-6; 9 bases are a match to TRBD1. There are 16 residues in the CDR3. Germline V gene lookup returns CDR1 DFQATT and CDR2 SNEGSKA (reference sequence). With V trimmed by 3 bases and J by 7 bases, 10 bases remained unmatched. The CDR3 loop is CSASAGTGNPNSPLHF. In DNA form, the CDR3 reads TGCAGTGCTAGTGCCGGGACAGGGAACCCCAATTCACCCCTCCACTTT.

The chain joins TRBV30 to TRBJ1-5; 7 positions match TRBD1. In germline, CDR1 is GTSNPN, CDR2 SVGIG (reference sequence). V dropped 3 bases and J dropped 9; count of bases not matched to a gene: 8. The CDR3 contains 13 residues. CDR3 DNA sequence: TGTGCCTGGAGAGCACAGGGGCTCGGGCCCCAGCATTTT. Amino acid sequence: CAWRAQGLGPQHF.

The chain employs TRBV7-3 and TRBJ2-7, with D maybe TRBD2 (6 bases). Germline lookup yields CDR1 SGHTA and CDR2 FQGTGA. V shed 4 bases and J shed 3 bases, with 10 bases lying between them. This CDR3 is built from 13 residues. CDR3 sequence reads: CASSSGLRYEQYF. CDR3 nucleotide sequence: TGTGCCAGCAGCTCGGGACTCCGCTACGAGCAGTACTTC.

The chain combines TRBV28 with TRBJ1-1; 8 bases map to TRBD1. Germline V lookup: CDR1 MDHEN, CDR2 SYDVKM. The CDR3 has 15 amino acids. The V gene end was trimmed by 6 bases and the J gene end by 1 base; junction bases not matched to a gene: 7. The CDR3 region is CASSPWTGRNTEAFF. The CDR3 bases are TGTGCCAGCAGCCCCTGGACAGGGCGGAACACTGAAGCTTTCTTT.

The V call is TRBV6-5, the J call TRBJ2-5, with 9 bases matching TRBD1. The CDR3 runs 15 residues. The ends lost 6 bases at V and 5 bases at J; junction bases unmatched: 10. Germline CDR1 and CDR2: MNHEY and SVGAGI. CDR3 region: CASSKITGGGETQYF. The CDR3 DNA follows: TGTGCCAGCAGCAAAATTACAGGGGGCGGGGAGACCCAGTACTTC.

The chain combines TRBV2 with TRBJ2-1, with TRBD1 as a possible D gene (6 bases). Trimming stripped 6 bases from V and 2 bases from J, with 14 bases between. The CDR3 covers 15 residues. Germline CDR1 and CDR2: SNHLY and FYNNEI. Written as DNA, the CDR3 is TGTGCCAGCAGGGGGCAGGGGTTGCCCTACAATGAGCAGTTCTTC. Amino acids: CASRGQGLPYNEQFF.

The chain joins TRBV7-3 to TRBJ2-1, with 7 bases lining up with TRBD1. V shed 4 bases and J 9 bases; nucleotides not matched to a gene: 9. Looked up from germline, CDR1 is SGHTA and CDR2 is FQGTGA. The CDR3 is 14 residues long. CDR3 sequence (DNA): TGTGCCAGCAGCTCGGCCAGGGGGTCAGGTGAGCAGTTCTTC. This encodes CASSSARGSGEQFF.

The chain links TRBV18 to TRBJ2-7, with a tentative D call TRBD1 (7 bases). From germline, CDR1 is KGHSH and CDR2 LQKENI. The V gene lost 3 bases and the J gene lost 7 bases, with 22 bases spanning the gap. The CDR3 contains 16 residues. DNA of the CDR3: TGTGCCAGCTCACCGGGTTTCGGGTCAGGGGGGATTGAGCAGTACTTC. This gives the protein CASSPGFGSGGIEQYF.

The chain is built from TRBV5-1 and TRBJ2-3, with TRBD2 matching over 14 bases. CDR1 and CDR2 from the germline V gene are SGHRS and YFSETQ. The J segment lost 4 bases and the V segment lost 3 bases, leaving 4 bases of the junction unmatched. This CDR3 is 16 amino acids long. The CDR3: CASSSRLAGGSDTQYF. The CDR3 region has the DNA TGCGCCAGCAGCTCGAGACTAGCGGGAGGGTCAGATACGCAGTATTTT.

In nucleotides, the CDR3 is TGTGCCACCAGTCAAGGACAGGGGATCTATGGCTACACCTTC. Protein sequence: CATSQGQGIYGYTF. V is TRBV24-1 and J is TRBJ1-2, with 9 bases matching TRBD1. With 6 bases clipped from V and 4 bases from J, the junction kept 5 bases outside the gene matches. CDR1 is KGHDR and CDR2 is SFDVKD in the germline V gene. The CDR3 runs 14 residues.

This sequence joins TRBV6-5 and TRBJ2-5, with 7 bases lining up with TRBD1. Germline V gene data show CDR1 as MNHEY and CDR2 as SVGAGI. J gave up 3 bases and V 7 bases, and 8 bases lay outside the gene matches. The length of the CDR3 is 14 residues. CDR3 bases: TGTGCCAGCATGGGCCCAGGGGGAAAAGAGACCCAGTACTTC. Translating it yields CASMGPGGKETQYF.

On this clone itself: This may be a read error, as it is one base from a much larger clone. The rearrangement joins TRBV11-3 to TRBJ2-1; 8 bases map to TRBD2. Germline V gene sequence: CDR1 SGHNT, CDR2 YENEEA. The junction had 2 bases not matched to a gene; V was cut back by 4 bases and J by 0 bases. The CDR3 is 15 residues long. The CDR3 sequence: CASSSSGSSYNEQFF. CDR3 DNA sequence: TGTGCCAGCAGCTCGAGCGGGAGCTCCTACAATGAGCAGTTCTTC.

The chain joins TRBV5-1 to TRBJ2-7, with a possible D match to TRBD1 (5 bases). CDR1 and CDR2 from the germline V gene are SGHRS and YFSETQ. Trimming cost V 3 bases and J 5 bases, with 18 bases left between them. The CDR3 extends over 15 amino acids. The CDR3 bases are TGCGCCAGCAGCTCGACAGCGTTAGGGTCGAACGAGCAGTACTTC. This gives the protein CASSSTALGSNEQYF.

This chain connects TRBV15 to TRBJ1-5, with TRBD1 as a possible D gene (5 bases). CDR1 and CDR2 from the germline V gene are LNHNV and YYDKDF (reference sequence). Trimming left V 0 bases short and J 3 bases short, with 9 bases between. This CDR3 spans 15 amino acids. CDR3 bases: TGTGCCACCAGCAGAGAAGGGGCGAACAATCAGCCCCAGCATTTT. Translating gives CATSREGANNQPQHF.